This TCR beta chain came from a study of blood T cells in healthy people across ages. This clonotype was seen a handful of times. Roughly 10 milliliters was the volume of peripheral blood drawn from each donor. A minimum of 7 million PBMCs was isolated per sample. CDR1 is MNHEY, CDR2 SVGAGI, per germline. CDR3 length equals 15 residues. The V gene end was trimmed by 1 base and the J gene end by 3 bases; junction bases not matched to a gene: 2. Together with a sample-barcoded 5' primer, a J-beta primer mix was included in a second PCR lasting 7 to 11 cycles. There were at least 3 million CDR3-containing paired-end reads obtained from each sample. Via MiXCR, TCRdb re-called the 5' RACE reads, giving one row per CDR3 protein. This repertoire shows more than 600,000 distinct CDR3 sequences, 20% to 25% found once; its top ten account for 9.4%. These data were likewise used in another study, on T cells of mothers and their children.

The sequenced sample was blood. The sequence came from a boy aged 5-17 years in good health. The chain carries TRBV6-5 and TRBJ1-1; 10 nucleotides agree with TRBD1. This chain's CDR3 is CASSYLGQGDTEAFF. CDR3 DNA: TGTGCCAGCAGTTACTTAGGACAGGGGGACACTGAAGCTTTCTTT.